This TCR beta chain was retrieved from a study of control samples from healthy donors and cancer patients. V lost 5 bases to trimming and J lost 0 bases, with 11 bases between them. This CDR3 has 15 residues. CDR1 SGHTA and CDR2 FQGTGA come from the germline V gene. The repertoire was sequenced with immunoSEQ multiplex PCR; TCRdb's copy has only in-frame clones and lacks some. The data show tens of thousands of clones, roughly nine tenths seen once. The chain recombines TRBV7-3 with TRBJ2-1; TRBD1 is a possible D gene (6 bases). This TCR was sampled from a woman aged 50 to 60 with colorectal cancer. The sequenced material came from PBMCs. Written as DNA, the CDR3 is TGTGCCAGCAGCCCGGGACATAACTCCTACAATGAGCAGTTCTTC. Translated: CASSPGHNSYNEQFF. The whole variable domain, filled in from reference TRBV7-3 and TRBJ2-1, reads GAGVSQTPSNKVTEKGKYVELRCDPISGHTALYWYRQSLGQGPEFLIYFQGTGAADDSGLPNDRFFAVRPEGSVSTLKIQRTERGDSAVYLCASSPGHNSYNEQFFGPGTRLTVL.